A selection of T cell receptor beta chains follows, all from one sample in a study of blood T cell repertoires in COVID-19. Clones were sequenced by immunoSEQ multiplex PCR, and TCRdb holds only the in-frame ones, with some missing. The repertoire holds roughly 290,000 clones, with approximately 83% as singletons. Material for sequencing was PBMCs or T cells enriched from blood (not recorded which). These receptors were taken from a woman aged 25 to 39 who had recovered from COVID-19. Both conserved end residues are part of each CDR3. The D gene is left open where the match is weak. Only some rows state a clone size, as once, few, many or a class for expanded clones.

v_call	d_call	clone_size	j_call	cdr3_aa	cdr3_nt
TRBV7-2	TRBD1	NA	TRBJ1-2	CASSSDRGLLFVYGYTF	TGTGCCAGCAGCTCGGACAGGGGGCTCCTATTCGTCTATGGCTACACCTTC
TRBV7-7	TRBD2	NA	TRBJ2-1	CASSLGTSGNEQFF	TGTGCCAGCAGCTTGGGGACTAGTGGCAATGAGCAGTTCTTC
TRBV7-9	TRBD1	NA	TRBJ1-4	CASSFSGGAGEKLFF	TGTGCCAGCAGCTTCTCAGGGGGCGCCGGTGAAAAACTGTTTTTT
TRBV28	NA	NA	TRBJ2-7	CASSSVHEQYF	TGTGCCAGCAGTTCTGTTCACGAGCAGTACTTC
TRBV28	NA	NA	TRBJ1-2	CASSLGTGRGYGYTF	TGTGCCAGCAGTTTGGGGACCGGCAGGGGCTATGGCTACACCTTC
TRBV6-5	TRBD1	NA	TRBJ2-7	CASSHRDRSYEQYF	TGTGCCAGCAGTCACCGGGACAGATCCTACGAGCAGTACTTC
TRBV28	TRBD1	NA	TRBJ1-4	CASSVRGQGPSGEKLFF	TGTGCCAGCAGCGTGAGGGGACAGGGACCTTCAGGAGAAAAACTGTTTTTT
TRBV5-6	NA	NA	TRBJ1-6	CASSLSSESNYNSPLHF	TGTGCCAGCAGCTTGAGCTCCGAGTCTAACTATAATTCACCCCTCCACTTT
TRBV5-8	TRBD1	NA	TRBJ1-4	CASRPGQGVDEKLFF	TGTGCCAGCAGACCGGGACAGGGGGTCGATGAAAAACTGTTTTTT
TRBV6-5	NA	NA	TRBJ1-2	CASSSQAFYGYTF	TGTGCCAGCAGTTCACAGGCCTTCTATGGCTACACCTTC
TRBV13	NA	NA	TRBJ2-7	CASSPQSGAYEQYF	TGTGCCAGCAGCCCCCAGTCAGGGGCCTACGAGCAGTACTTC
TRBV6-1	NA	NA	TRBJ2-1	CASSDSGVDEQFF	TGTGCCAGCAGTGATTCGGGGGTGGATGAGCAGTTCTTC
TRBV7-9	NA	NA	TRBJ2-1	CASSSRVDNEQFF	TGTGCCAGCAGCTCCCGGGTAGACAATGAGCAGTTCTTC
TRBV2	TRBD2	once	TRBJ2-2	CASGGEAYTGELFF	TGTGCCAGCGGGGGGGAAGCTTACACCGGGGAGCTGTTTTTT
TRBV27	NA	NA	TRBJ1-3	CASSSYRDTGNTIYF	TGTGCCAGCAGTTCCTACCGGGACACTGGAAACACCATATATTTT
TRBV29-1	TRBD2	NA	TRBJ2-1	CSVVGLASFNEQFF	TGCAGCGTGGTGGGACTAGCGAGTTTCAATGAGCAGTTCTTC
TRBV5-6	TRBD2	NA	TRBJ2-3	CASSLGMGLATDTQYF	TGTGCCAGCAGCTTGGGCATGGGACTAGCTACCGATACGCAGTATTTT
TRBV6-5	TRBD1	few	TRBJ1-2	CASRMDREFYGYTF	TGTGCCAGCAGGATGGACAGGGAATTCTATGGCTACACCTTC
TRBV5-4	TRBD1	NA	TRBJ2-1	CASSLAVGTGSYNEQFF	TGTGCCAGCAGCTTGGCCGTAGGGACAGGGTCCTACAATGAGCAGTTCTTC
TRBV29-1	NA	NA	TRBJ2-4	CSVAKGGGTGIKNIQYF	TGCAGCGTTGCTAAAGGAGGAGGCACGGGAATCAAAAACATTCAGTACTTC
TRBV5-4	TRBD2	NA	TRBJ2-2	CASSSSGGAAGELFF	TGTGCCAGCAGCTCTAGCGGGGGGGCGGCCGGGGAGCTGTTTTTT
TRBV28	TRBD2	NA	TRBJ2-7	CASRDSGGSFYEQYF	TGTGCCAGCAGGGATAGCGGGGGAAGTTTCTACGAGCAGTACTTC
TRBV7-9	TRBD1	few	TRBJ1-4	CASSSGQGATNEKLFF	TGTGCCAGCAGCTCGGGCCAGGGGGCAACTAATGAAAAACTGTTTTTT
TRBV5-4	TRBD2	NA	TRBJ2-7	CASSRGTSGAYEQYF	TGTGCCAGCAGCCGGGGGACTAGCGGGGCGTACGAGCAGTACTTC